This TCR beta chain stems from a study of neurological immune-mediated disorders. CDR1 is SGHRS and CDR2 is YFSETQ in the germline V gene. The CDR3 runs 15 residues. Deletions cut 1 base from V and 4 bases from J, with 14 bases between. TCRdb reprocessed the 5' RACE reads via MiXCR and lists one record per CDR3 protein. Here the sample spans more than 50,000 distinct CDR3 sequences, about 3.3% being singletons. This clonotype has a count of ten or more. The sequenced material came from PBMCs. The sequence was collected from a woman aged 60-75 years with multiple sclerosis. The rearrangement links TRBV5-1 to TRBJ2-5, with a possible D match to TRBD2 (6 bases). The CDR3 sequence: CASSLPGVIGETQYF. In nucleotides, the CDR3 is TGCGCCAGCAGCTTGCCGGGGGTAATAGGAGAGACCCAGTACTTC.